Shown below are 18 T cell receptor beta chains from a single sample sequenced in a study of CD8 T cells in ankylosing spondylitis listed by TCRdb under 2017. No antigen has been assigned to these receptors. Library generation was performed with 5' RACE. The data were produced on an Illumina HiSeq 2500. Using fastp trimming at Q25 and MiXCR clonotype assembly, TCRdb reanalyzed the public sequencing data and kept in-frame beta chains. CDR3 protein duplicates are merged, each entry listing the most common genes and DNA. The sample has 130,000 or so distinct CDR3 sequences on record, roughly 15% of them singletons. Approximately 33% of the sample is taken by the ten largest. General conclusions and limits of the study: A TCR beta motif of several highly homologous amino acid variants appeared characteristic of blood from ankylosing spondylitis patients.

The sample consisted of blood, either unsorted or a sorted T cell fraction (not recorded which). These receptors were obtained from a male donor with ankylosing spondylitis.

This clonotype was observed a few times. The V gene is TRBV20-1, the J gene TRBJ2-7; D remains ambiguous. V shed 8 bases and J shed 4 bases, with 18 bases lying between them. The germline V gene has CDR1 DFQATT and CDR2 SNEGSKA (reference sequence). This CDR3 region has 13 residues. CDR3 loop: CSSRPTVRYEQYF. The CDR3 DNA is TGCAGTTCCCGACCGACGGTTCGGTACGAGCAGTACTTC.

The table lists this clonotype with a few counts. This CDR3 is CASSVDGVGSNEQFF. DNA of the CDR3: TGTGCCAGCAGCGTAGATGGCGTGGGGTCCAATGAGCAGTTCTTC. The chain recombines TRBV9 with TRBJ2-1; no reliable D call. Trimming took off 0 bases at V and 6 bases at J, with 13 bases between the two ends. Germline CDR1 and CDR2: SGDLS and YYNGEE. CDR3 length equals 15 residues.

This clonotype was counted only a few times. This chain connects TRBV7-9 to TRBJ1-5; D is undetermined. Germline CDR1 reads SEHNR; CDR2 reads FQNEAQ (reference sequence). This CDR3 region has 13 residues. Trimming pared 1 base from V and 7 bases from J, leaving 8 bases between. CDR3: CASSLGQGQPQHF. The CDR3 coding sequence is TGTGCCAGCAGCTTAGGGCAAGGGCAGCCCCAGCATTTT. Full variable domain (remainder filled in from reference TRBV7-9 and TRBJ1-5): DTGVSQNPRHKITKRGQNVTFRCDPISEHNRLYWYRQTLGQGPEFLTYFQNEAQLEKSRLLSDRFSAERPKGSFSTLEIQRTEQGDSAMYLCASSLGQGQPQHFGDGTRLSIL.

A few counts support this clonotype. V usage is TRBV11-1 and J usage is TRBJ2-1, with D perhaps given as TRBD1 or TRBD2 (9 bases each). CDR1 is SGHAT, CDR2 FQDESV, per germline (reference sequence). Trimming left V 5 bases short and J 4 bases short, with 33 bases between. The CDR3 sequence is 21 residues long. For the CDR3, the DNA is TGTGCCAGCAGCACCCGTGGAGGGACAGGGCATCGTAGCGGGAGTTACAATGAGCAGTTCTTC. As protein: CASSTRGGTGHRSGSYNEQFF.

This clonotype was seen ten or more times. The chain links TRBV29-1 to TRBJ2-1, with 7 nucleotides matching TRBD1. The V gene end was trimmed by 0 bases and the J gene end by 3 bases; junction bases not matched to a gene: 11. The CDR3 sequence is 17 residues long. Germline V gene sequence: CDR1 SQVTM, CDR2 ANQGSEA. CDR3 sequence reads: CSVEDPRMAGGYNEQFF. CDR3 coding DNA: TGCAGCGTTGAAGATCCGAGGATGGCAGGGGGCTACAATGAGCAGTTCTTC.

The chain joins TRBV12-3 or TRBV12-4 to TRBJ1-2, with D possibly TRBD1 on 6 matching bases. This CDR3 is built from 15 residues. The V end lost 7 bases, the J end lost 0 bases, and 15 bases lay between the germline ends. The CDR3 loop reads CASTLGQGANYGYTF. The CDR3 DNA reads as TGTGCCAGCACTTTGGGACAAGGTGCTAACTATGGCTACACCTTC.

The gene calls are TRBV20-1 and TRBJ1-2; D gene uncertain. Trimming took off 0 bases at V and 4 bases at J, with 18 bases between the two ends. This CDR3 is built from 16 residues. Germline V gives CDR1 DFQATT, CDR2 SNEGSKA (reference sequence). CDR3 region: CSAREKAKGWGYGYTF. In DNA form, the CDR3 reads TGCAGTGCTAGAGAGAAAGCGAAAGGATGGGGCTATGGCTACACCTTC.

This clonotype has just a few counts. The chain employs TRBV20-1 and TRBJ1-4, with D uncertain. The CDR3 totals 15 residues. Trimming cost V 6 bases and J 1 base, with 15 bases left between them. Germline CDR1 is DFQATT and CDR2 is SNEGSKA (reference sequence). As DNA, the CDR3 is TGCAGTGCGAAAGACCAGGAGAGAACTAATGAAAAACTGTTTTTT. It is translated as CSAKDQERTNEKLFF.

In its sample, this clonotype was seen many times. This chain joins TRBV4-3 and TRBJ2-1; 12 bases map to TRBD2. Germline lookup yields CDR1 LGHNA and CDR2 YSLEER. The CDR3 spans 19 residues. V dropped 4 bases and J dropped 0; count of bases not matched to a gene: 10. CDR3 in DNA: TGCGCCAGCAGCCCAGGGGGGACTAGCGGGTGGAGCTCCTACAATGAGCAGTTCTTC. This sequence encodes CASSPGGTSGWSSYNEQFF.

The rearrangement uses TRBV7-2 and TRBJ2-7; 11 nucleotides match TRBD2. Germline assignment: CDR1 SGHTA and CDR2 FQGNSA. The CDR3 sequence is 14 residues long. The ends lost 5 bases at V and 4 bases at J; junction bases unmatched: 4. CDR3 protein: CASSLGLAEYEQYF. The CDR3 DNA reads TGTGCCAGCAGCCTGGGACTAGCGGAATACGAGCAGTACTTC.

This clonotype occurred many times. The chain recombines TRBV7-9 with TRBJ2-1, with TRBD2 as a possible D gene (5 bases). V gave up 6 bases and J gave up 7 bases, with 19 bases separating them. The CDR3 is 15 amino acids. Germline V gene sequence: CDR1 SEHNR, CDR2 FQNEAQ (reference sequence). As DNA, the CDR3 is TGTGCCAGCAGTGCCAAACTAGGCGGCCGGAATGAGCAGTTCTTC. Its protein is CASSAKLGGRNEQFF.

This clonotype was counted only a few times. The chain links TRBV6-1 to TRBJ2-7; D perhaps matches TRBD2 (6 bases). Between the trimmed V and J ends, which lost 5 bases and 0 bases, there was a span of 11 bases. CDR1 and CDR2 (germline): MNHNS, SASEGT. This CDR3 has 14 amino acids. The CDR3 DNA is TGTGCCAGCAGTCCGGGACTCGCCTCCTACGAGCAGTACTTC. Encoded protein: CASSPGLASYEQYF.

This clonotype turned up a few times. The V and J genes are TRBV7-2 and TRBJ2-1; D may be TRBD1 or TRBD2 (5 bases each). The CDR3 is made up of 15 amino acids. The germline V gene has CDR1 SGHTA and CDR2 FQGNSA. V lost 6 bases and J 7 bases, leaving 19 bases between the germline ends. The CDR3 DNA is TGTGCCAGCAGTTCTACAGGAGGCGCTGGGAATGAGCAGTTCTTC. This codes for CASSSTGGAGNEQFF. Filled out from reference TRBV7-2 and TRBJ2-1, the complete variable domain reads GAGVSQSPSNKVTEKGKDVELRCDPISGHTALYWYRQSLGQGLEFLIYFQGNSAPDKSGLPSDRFSAERTGGSVSTLTIQRTQQEDSAVYLCASSSTGGAGNEQFFGPGTRLTVL.

This chain uses TRBV7-9 with TRBJ2-3; D not resolved. This CDR3 comprises 15 residues. Germline assignment: CDR1 SEHNR and CDR2 FQNEAQ (reference sequence). V lost 4 bases and J 4 bases, leaving 15 bases between the germline ends. The CDR3 coding sequence is TGTGCCAGCAGCTCGGCTAGGCCCGAACCAGATACGCAGTATTTT. The encoded protein is CASSSARPEPDTQYF.

The CDR3 is CASSLGLAGMGSNEQFF. The CDR3 nucleotides are TGTGCCAGCAGCTTGGGACTAGCGGGAATGGGGAGCAATGAGCAGTTCTTC. The genes are TRBV7-3 and TRBJ2-1; TRBD2 aligns across 13 bases. The J segment lost 6 bases and the V segment lost 3 bases, leaving 8 bases of the junction unmatched. Germline loops: CDR1 SGHTA, CDR2 FQGTGA. This CDR3 spans 17 amino acids.

This clonotype has just a few counts. The genes are TRBV7-8 and TRBJ2-5; tentatively, D is TRBD1 (6 bases). The CDR3 has 15 amino acids. From germline, CDR1 is SGHVS and CDR2 FQNEAQ. Trimming removed 4 bases from V and 2 bases from J, with 14 bases in between. CDR3 sequence: CASSSHPGQQETQYF. In nucleotides, the CDR3 is TGTGCCAGCAGCTCCCACCCGGGACAACAAGAGACCCAGTACTTC.

The CDR3 spells CASSLGGGPSEQFF. CDR3 coding DNA: TGTGCCAGCAGTTTGGGGGGAGGGCCGAGTGAGCAGTTCTTC. The V and J genes are TRBV12-3 or TRBV12-4 and TRBJ2-1, with 7 bases that match TRBD2. The junction had 8 bases not matched to a gene; V was cut back by 3 bases and J by 9 bases. The CDR3 totals 14 residues.

This sequence joins TRBV20-1 and TRBJ2-7; D is unclear. Germline V CDR1 and CDR2: DFQATT, SNEGSKA (reference sequence). V lost 3 bases, J lost 3 bases, and 9 bases lay in between. The CDR3 is made up of 12 amino acids. CDR3 DNA: TGCAGTGCTAGGTTTGAAAACTACGAGCAGTACTTC. This sequence encodes CSARFENYEQYF.